Presented here are 8 T cell receptor beta chains from one specimen sequenced in a study of Graves' ophthalmopathy and Graves' hyperthyroidism (dated by TCRdb to 2016 to 2019). Sequencing instrument: Illumina HiSeq 2000. For repertoire sequencing, TCR beta CDR3 regions were amplified from RNA transcripts. The first round was an RT-PCR using HTBI primers with the Qiagen OneStep RT-PCR kit, and this first round was followed by a second-round multiplex PCR, then size selection and purification. TCRdb took the public reads, trimmed them with fastp at Q25, ran MiXCR for clone calling and kept in-frame beta chains. Under each unique CDR3 protein, matching rows form one entry showing the most common genes and DNA. This sample is represented by about 400,000 distinct CDR3 sequences; about a sixth of them were singletons. Of the sample, 1.6% is held by the ten largest clones. Sequencing was performed on peripheral blood. The receptors originated from a woman in her late teens or twenties with Graves' ophthalmopathy. Donor details come from another sample of the same person, matched by shared clones.

This clonotype has ten or more counts. This chain uses TRBV28 with TRBJ2-5, with D possibly matching TRBD2 (5 bases). The CDR3 is 14 amino acids. The V gene lost 4 bases and the J gene lost 4 bases, with 13 bases spanning the gap. Germline V lookup: CDR1 MDHEN, CDR2 SYDVKM. The CDR3, as DNA: TGTGCCAGCAGTTCGGACCTAGGAGGAGAGACCCAGTACTTC. Translated, it gives CASSSDLGGETQYF.

The table lists this clonotype with many counts. The chain couples TRBV2 to TRBJ1-1, with 7 bases matching TRBD1. Germline lookup yields CDR1 SNHLY and CDR2 FYNNEI. The length of the CDR3 is 15 residues. With 4 bases clipped from V and 0 bases from J, the junction kept 5 bases outside the gene matches. CDR3 nucleotide sequence: TGTGCCAGCAGTGGAAAAGGGGGCATGAACACTGAAGCTTTCTTT. This encodes CASSGKGGMNTEAFF.

This chain uses TRBV6-2 or TRBV6-3 with TRBJ2-2; 12 nucleotides align to TRBD1. The CDR3 totals 16 residues. Germline V gene data show CDR1 as MNHEY and CDR2 as SVGEGT. V trimming: 5 bases; J trimming: 2 bases; junction bases outside the gene matches: 3. Here the CDR3 reads CASSGGQGANTGELFF. DNA for the CDR3: TGTGCCAGCAGTGGGGGACAGGGGGCCAACACCGGGGAGCTGTTTTTT.

This clonotype was detected ten times or more. The V gene is TRBV12-3 or TRBV12-4, the J gene TRBJ2-5; TRBD1 matches at 9 bases. The CDR3 runs to 14 residues. V dropped 6 bases and J dropped 4; count of bases not matched to a gene: 6. CDR3 loop: CASRGTGRGETQYF. CDR3 nucleotide sequence: TGTGCCAGCAGGGGGACAGGGAGGGGAGAGACCCAGTACTTC.

This clonotype was counted ten times or more. The V and J genes are TRBV12-3 or TRBV12-4 and TRBJ2-2, with D unclear. The V and J ends lost 5 bases and 5 bases respectively, with 9 bases between them. This CDR3 is built from 13 residues. CDR3 region: CASSPSWTGELFF. The DNA for the CDR3 is TGTGCCAGCAGTCCTTCGTGGACCGGGGAGCTGTTTTTT.

The chain has TRBV28 and TRBJ1-1; D is possibly TRBD1 (5 bases). CDR3 length: 14 amino acids. The germline gives CDR1 MDHEN, CDR2 SYDVKM. The V end was cut by 7 bases, the J end by 2 bases, with 14 bases between. The CDR3: CASTTLQGNTEAFF. In DNA form, the CDR3 reads TGTGCCAGCACAACCCTCCAGGGCAACACTGAAGCTTTCTTT.

This clonotype occurred many times. The V gene is TRBV28, the J gene TRBJ1-1; no clear D gene. The V end lost 5 bases, the J end lost 2 bases, and 12 bases lay between the germline ends. This CDR3 is 14 amino acids long. From germline, CDR1 is MDHEN and CDR2 SYDVKM. The CDR3 region is CASSRLTPNTEAFF. CDR3 nucleotide sequence: TGTGCCAGCAGTCGGCTGACACCAAACACTGAAGCTTTCTTT.

At least ten counts were recorded for this clonotype. The gene calls are TRBV16 and TRBJ1-6, with unresolved D. Per germline, CDR1 KGHSY and CDR2 FQNENV. Trimming cost V 4 bases and J 0 bases, with 10 bases left between them. The CDR3 length is 16 residues. The CDR3 loop is CASSPHGSSYNSPLHF. CDR3 DNA: TGTGCCAGCAGCCCGCACGGGAGCTCCTATAATTCACCCCTCCACTTT.